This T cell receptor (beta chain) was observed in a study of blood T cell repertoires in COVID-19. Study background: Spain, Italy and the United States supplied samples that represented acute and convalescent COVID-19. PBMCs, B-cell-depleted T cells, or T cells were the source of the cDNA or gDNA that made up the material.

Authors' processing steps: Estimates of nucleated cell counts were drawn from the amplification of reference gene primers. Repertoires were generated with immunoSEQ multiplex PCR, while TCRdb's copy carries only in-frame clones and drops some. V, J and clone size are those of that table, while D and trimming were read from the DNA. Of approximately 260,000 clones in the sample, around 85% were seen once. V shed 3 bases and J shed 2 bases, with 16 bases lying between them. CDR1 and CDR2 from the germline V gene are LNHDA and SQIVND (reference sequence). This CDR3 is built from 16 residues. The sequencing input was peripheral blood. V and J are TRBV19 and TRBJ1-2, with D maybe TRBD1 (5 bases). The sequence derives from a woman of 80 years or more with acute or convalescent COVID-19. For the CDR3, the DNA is TGTGCCAGTAGTATTAGGAGTCAGGGAAGGAACTATGGCTACACCTTC. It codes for CASSIRSQGRNYGYTF.